The 11 T cell receptor beta chains listed next were all sequenced from one sample in a study of T cells in Graves' hyperthyroidism and ophthalmopathy (dated by TCRdb to about 2019). The library was obtained by multiplex PCR. For sequencing, an Illumina HiSeq 2000 was employed. The TCR beta CDR3 regions were amplified from the RNA transcripts. For the first round of RT-PCR on the TCR CDR3, the HTBI primer set was used together with the Qiagen OneStep RT-PCR kit. TCRdb ran its own pipeline on the public reads, namely fastp trimming at Q25 and MiXCR clone calling, and kept in-frame beta chains. A single entry per CDR3 protein holds the most common genes and DNA from its merged rows. This sample is represented by fewer than 450,000 distinct CDR3 sequences; around 15% of them were singletons. 15% to 20% of the sample is held by the ten biggest clonotypes. Sequences were obtained from blood. These receptors were taken from a woman aged 55-70 years with Graves' ophthalmopathy.

This clonotype was seen repeatedly, ten times or more. V is TRBV20-1 and J is TRBJ1-1; D is perhaps TRBD1 (6 bases). The V gene lost 4 bases and the J gene lost 6 bases, with 15 bases spanning the gap. The CDR3 has 13 residues. CDR1 is DFQATT and CDR2 is SNEGSKA in the germline V gene (reference sequence). CDR3 residues: CSATETGHPEAFF. CDR3 coding DNA: TGCAGTGCTACGGAGACGGGACACCCTGAAGCTTTCTTT.

This clonotype was recorded a few times. CDR3: CASSYSEGLDYGYTF. The CDR3 DNA reads TGTGCCAGCAGTTACTCCGAGGGGCTGGACTATGGCTACACCTTC. The chain recombines TRBV6-6 with TRBJ1-2; possible D gene TRBD1, 5 bases. The ends were cut back, 0 bases at V and 3 bases at J, with 11 bases in the middle. The length of the CDR3 is 15 residues. The V gene's germline CDR1 is MNHNY and CDR2 SVGAGI (reference sequence).

This clonotype was found many times. The CDR3, as DNA: TGTGCCAGCAGTTTATCTAACCAGTACTATGGCTACACCTTC. Its protein is CASSLSNQYYGYTF. The V and J genes are TRBV28 and TRBJ1-2, with no clear D. This CDR3 region has 14 residues. V was cut by 1 base and J by 3 bases, with 9 bases left in between. Germline V lookup: CDR1 MDHEN, CDR2 SYDVKM.

The chain carries TRBV19 and TRBJ1-1; a weak D match, TRBD1 (6 bases). The V gene lost 5 bases and the J gene lost 0 bases, with 19 bases spanning the gap. The germline CDR1 and CDR2 sequences are LNHDA and SQIVND (reference sequence). The CDR3 length is 17 residues. CDR3 protein: CASSSGGHTVLNTEAFF. CDR3 DNA sequence: TGTGCCAGTAGTTCCGGGGGGCATACAGTCCTGAACACTGAAGCTTTCTTT.

The chain combines TRBV3-1 with TRBJ1-6; possibly TRBD1 for D (5 bases). The CDR3 has 12 residues. The germline CDR1 and CDR2 sequences are LGHDT and YNNKEL (reference sequence). The V gene lost 3 bases and the J gene lost 8 bases, with 5 bases spanning the gap. DNA for the CDR3: TGTGCCAGCAGCCACAGGGATTCACCCCTCCACTTT. The encoded protein is CASSHRDSPLHF.

The rearrangement uses TRBV6-1 and TRBJ2-7; 9 nucleotides align to TRBD1. V trimming: 1 base; J trimming: 1 base; junction bases outside the gene matches: 2. The germline gives CDR1 MNHNS, CDR2 SASEGT. The CDR3 spans 15 residues. For the CDR3, the DNA is TGTGCCAGCAGTGAAGTGACAGGGGGGTCCTACGAGCAGTACTTC. Protein sequence: CASSEVTGGSYEQYF.

There are many counts of this clonotype. This chain links TRBV5-1 with TRBJ2-1, with 7 bases identical to TRBD2. Germline assignment: CDR1 SGHRS and CDR2 YFSETQ. The CDR3 totals 15 residues. The trim removed 4 bases at V and 7 bases at J, leaving 11 bases unmatched. This CDR3 reads CASSTNGGGQNEQFF. The CDR3 DNA sequence: TGCGCCAGCAGCACGAACGGGGGAGGGCAAAATGAGCAGTTCTTC.

This clonotype was picked up many times. J is TRBJ2-1 and V is TRBV3-1; D is uncertain. The CDR3 is made up of 15 amino acids. V shed 4 bases and J shed 4 bases, with 14 bases lying between them. CDR1 is LGHDT and CDR2 is YNNKEL in the germline V gene (reference sequence). Written as DNA, the CDR3 is TGTGCCAGCAGCCCCCCCCCGAGTAGTTACAATGAGCAGTTCTTC. This sequence encodes CASSPPPSSYNEQFF.

This clonotype was found a few times. The chain employs TRBV29-1 and TRBJ2-7; 8 bases are shared with TRBD2. Germline lookup yields CDR1 SQVTM and CDR2 ANQGSEA. CDR3 length: 14 amino acids. V gave up 3 bases and J gave up 2 bases; unmatched junction bases: 6. The CDR3, as DNA: TGCAGCGTTGAGAAAAGCGGGAGCACCTACGAGCAGTACTTC. Protein product: CSVEKSGSTYEQYF.

Only a few counts were recorded for this clonotype. The chain uses TRBV28 and TRBJ1-1, with D unclear. Germline CDR1 reads MDHEN; CDR2 reads SYDVKM. This CDR3 is built from 12 residues. Trimming left V 5 bases short and J 1 base short, with 5 bases between. DNA for the CDR3: TGTGCCAGCAGTGATCGGAACACTGAAGCTTTCTTT. It yields the protein CASSDRNTEAFF.

The V and J genes are TRBV19 and TRBJ2-1; possibly TRBD1 for D (7 bases). This CDR3 is built from 17 residues. Looked up from germline, CDR1 is LNHDA and CDR2 is SQIVND (reference sequence). With 3 bases removed from V and 8 bases from J, the gap between germline ends came to 23 bases. The chain's CDR3 is CASSIRKGGQWMDEQFF. The CDR3 DNA follows: TGTGCCAGTAGTATTAGGAAGGGGGGACAGTGGATGGATGAGCAGTTCTTC.